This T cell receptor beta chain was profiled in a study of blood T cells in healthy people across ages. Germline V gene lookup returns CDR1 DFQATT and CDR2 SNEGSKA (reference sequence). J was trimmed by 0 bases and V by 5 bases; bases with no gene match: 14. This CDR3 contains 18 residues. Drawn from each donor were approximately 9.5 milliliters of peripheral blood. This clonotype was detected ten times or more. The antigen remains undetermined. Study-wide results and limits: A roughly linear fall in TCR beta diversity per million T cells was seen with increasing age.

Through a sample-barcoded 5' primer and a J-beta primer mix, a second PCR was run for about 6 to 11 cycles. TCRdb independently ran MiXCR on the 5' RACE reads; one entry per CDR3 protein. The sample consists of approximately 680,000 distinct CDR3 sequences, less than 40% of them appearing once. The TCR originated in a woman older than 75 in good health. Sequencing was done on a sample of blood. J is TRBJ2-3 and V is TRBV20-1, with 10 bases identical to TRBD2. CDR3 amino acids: CSAQPGGLAGASTDTQYF. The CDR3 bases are TGCAGTGCTCAACCCGGGGGGCTAGCGGGAGCTAGCACAGATACGCAGTATTTT.